A single T cell receptor beta chain is shown here with its context. TCRdb called the 5' RACE reads again in MiXCR, with one record for every CDR3 protein. The profile shows 200,000 to 300,000 distinct CDR3 sequences, about 24% of them singletons. The entry originates in a study of CD8 T cells in ankylosing spondylitis. The germline gives CDR1 SGDLS, CDR2 YYNGEE. Trimming left V 0 bases short and J 2 bases short, with 3 bases between. The CDR3 is 13 amino acids. This TCR derives from a male donor with ankylosing spondylitis or in good health (not recorded which). The sequencing input was blood, either unsorted or a sorted T cell fraction (not recorded which). V usage is TRBV9 and J usage is TRBJ2-1; D is uncertain. The chain's CDR3 is CASSVDTYNEQFF. CDR3 nucleotide sequence: TGTGCCAGCAGCGTAGACACCTACAATGAGCAGTTCTTC.